These T cell receptor beta chains were read from a single sample in a study of cytomegalovirus exposure and HLA in healthy donors. TCRdb keeps only in-frame clones here, not all; method: immunoSEQ multiplex PCR. The data contain approximately 300,000 clones, 80% of them singletons. Input material: PBMCs. The receptors originated from a girl aged 2 to 9 in good health and CMV-seronegative. Each CDR3 is given with its conserved first and last residue. A D gene is named only where the DNA matches it firmly. Clone size is given for some rows only: seen once, a few or many times, or a class if the clone is expanded.

>-|TRBJ2-2|TRBV15|TRBD2
TGTGCCACCAGCAAGCGGACTAGCGGGGACAACACCGGGGAGCTGTTTTTT
CATSKRTSGDNTGELFF
>-|TRBJ2-5|TRBV25-1|-
TGTGCCAGCACGGACCGGGGGACCCAAGAGACCCAGTACTTC
CASTDRGTQETQYF
>-|TRBJ2-7|TRBV4-2|TRBD2
TGTGCCAGCAGCCAAGCGAGCGGGGCTAGCTCCTACGAGCAGTACTTC
CASSQASGASSYEQYF
>-|TRBJ2-1|TRBV11-2|TRBD2
TGTGCCAGTACCGGGACCACTAGCGGGAGGCTCCATGAGCAGTTCTTC
CASTGTTSGRLHEQFF
>-|TRBJ2-3|TRBV28|-
TGTGCCAGCAGCCACACAGATACGCAGTATTTT
CASSHTDTQYF
>-|TRBJ2-7|TRBV5-5|TRBD1
TGTGCCAGCAGTTACTGGCAGCCCTGGGACAGGGTATACGAGCAGTACTTC
CASSYWQPWDRVYEQYF
>-|TRBJ2-1|TRBV5-1|-
TGCGCCAGCAGCACCACTGGCGGGGCGGGGTACAATGAGCAGTTCTTC
CASSTTGGAGYNEQFF
>-|TRBJ2-1|TRBV20-1|-
TGCAGTGCTAGAGCAATTCATGAGCAGTTCTTC
CSARAIHEQFF
>-|TRBJ2-3|TRBV11-3|-
TGTGCCAGCAGCTTGGGGGCGCGCACAGATACGCAGTATTTT
CASSLGARTDTQYF
>-|TRBJ1-1|TRBV19|TRBD1
TGTGCCACCACGGACAGGGGTGGGAACACTGAAGCTTTCTTT
CATTDRGGNTEAFF
>-|TRBJ2-7|TRBV28|TRBD1
TGTGCCAGCAGGCGCTCCGGGACAGGGTGGTACGAGCAGTACTTC
CASRRSGTGWYEQYF
>-|TRBJ2-1|TRBV13|TRBD2
TGTGCCAGCAGCTTTTCCCTACTAGCGGGGGGGCGGGGTGAGCAGTTCTTC
CASSFSLLAGGRGEQFF
>-|TRBJ2-3|TRBV29-1|TRBD2
TGCAGCCCCACCGGGGCGGGGGGCACAGATACGCAGTATTTT
CSPTGAGGTDTQYF
>-|TRBJ2-7|TRBV5-4|TRBD1
TGTGCCAGCAGGCGACAGGGGAGCTCCTACGAGCAGTACTTC
CASRRQGSSYEQYF
>-|TRBJ1-1|TRBV5-1|TRBD1
TGCGCCAGCAGCGCAGAAACAGGGGCCCCTGAAGCTTTCTTT
CASSAETGAPEAFF
>few|TRBJ2-7|TRBV5-1|-
TGCGCCAGCAGCCCTAGCATGGCCTCCTACGAGCAGTACTTC
CASSPSMASYEQYF
>once|TRBJ2-7|TRBV7-8|TRBD2
TGTGCCAGCAGCCCCGTAGCGGGAGTAGGCAACGAGCAGTACTTC
CASSPVAGVGNEQYF
>-|TRBJ1-5|TRBV28|-
TGTGCCAGCACTCGTGGGGGGACTAACTATCCCCAGCATTTT
CASTRGGTNYPQHF
>-|TRBJ1-2|TRBV2|TRBD1
TGTGCCAGAACTCAACCGACAGGGCCAAATGGCTACACCTTC
CARTQPTGPNGYTF
>once|TRBJ2-3|TRBV19|TRBD2
TGTGCCAGTAGTCGACTAGCGGGCGGAGATACGCAGTATTTT
CASSRLAGGDTQYF
>-|TRBJ1-3|TRBV27|TRBD1
TGTGCCAGCAGTAGAACAGGGGGGCGGGGAAACACCATATATTTT
CASSRTGGRGNTIYF
>-|TRBJ2-5|TRBV27|-
TGTGCCAGCAGTTATGGGGGACATGGTAGGGCCCAGTACTTC
CASSYGGHGRAQYF
>-|TRBJ2-5|TRBV6-4|TRBD2
TGTGCCAGCAGCCTACTAGCGGGGGACCAAGAGACCCAGTACTTC
CASSLLAGDQETQYF
>-|TRBJ1-4|TRBV25-1|TRBD1
TGTGCCAGCAGTGAATCCGGCAGGGGGTTTGAAAAACTGTTTTTT
CASSESGRGFEKLFF
>-|TRBJ1-4|TRBV30|TRBD1
TGTGCCTGGAGGGAAAGGGACAGAGAGATTCAAAAACTGTTTTTT
CAWRERDREIQKLFF
>-|TRBJ2-1|TRBV29-1|-
TGCAGCGTTACCCATTTGACAGCGTGGAGCTCCTACAATGAGCAGTTCTTC
CSVTHLTAWSSYNEQFF
>-|TRBJ2-1|TRBV5-4|TRBD1
TGTGCCAGCAGCCTGACAGGGGAGGAGTTCTTC
CASSLTGEEFF
>-|TRBJ2-3|TRBV5-1|TRBD1
TGCGCCAGCAGCGCAGAAGGGACAGGGCAGGATACGCAGTATTTT
CASSAEGTGQDTQYF
>-|TRBJ2-7|TRBV27|-
TGTGCCAGCAGTTTTGTCCATTCACGGTACGAGCAGTACTTC
CASSFVHSRYEQYF